The 9 T cell receptor beta chains below come from one sample, sequenced in a study of OX40 agonist ivuxolimab in advanced cancers. Profiling relied on immunoSEQ multiplex PCR, and the TCRdb table lists in-frame clones only, not all of them. The data show tens of thousands of clones, with just under 90% seen just once and around 7.4% held by the top ten. Specimen: CD4+ or CD8+ T cells sorted from blood, collected in a trial of the OX40 agonist ivuxolimab. These TCRs come from an adult with an advanced solid tumor such as melanoma, head and neck, liver or kidney cancer.

This clone was recorded once. V is TRBV6-5 and J is TRBJ1-3; no reliable D call. The CDR3 covers 15 residues. Germline CDR1 is MNHEY and CDR2 is SVGAGI. V lost 6 bases and J 0 bases, leaving 12 bases between the germline ends. The CDR3 region is CASRDQDRSGNTIYF. CDR3 in DNA: TGTGCCAGCAGAGATCAGGATCGCTCTGGAAACACCATATATTTT.

The rearrangement uses TRBV18 and TRBJ2-7; D remains unclear. The CDR3 length is 13 residues. The germline V gene has CDR1 KGHSH and CDR2 LQKENI. The germline V and J ends were trimmed by 3 bases and 4 bases, with 10 bases remaining between them. The CDR3 sequence: CASSPAASYEQYF. CDR3 sequence (DNA): TGTGCCAGCTCACCGGCGGCTAGTTACGAGCAGTACTTC.

This chain connects TRBV19 to TRBJ1-1, with a tentative D call TRBD1 (6 bases). The V end lost 0 bases, the J end lost 4 bases, and 21 bases lay between the germline ends. The germline V gene encodes CDR1 LNHDA and CDR2 SQIVND (reference sequence). This CDR3 comprises 18 residues. The CDR3 DNA follows: TGTGCCAGTAGTATAGATCGGGGGGACAACCGGAAAGGCACTGAAGCTTTCTTT. Translated: CASSIDRGDNRKGTEAFF.

The gene calls are TRBV5-6 and TRBJ2-7; 12 nucleotides align to TRBD1. CDR1 is SGHDT, CDR2 YYEEEE, per germline. This CDR3 is built from 13 residues. The junction had 3 bases not matched to a gene; V was cut back by 5 bases and J by 6 bases. The CDR3 DNA is TGTGCCAGCAGGGGACAGGGGGCGGGCGAGCAGTACTTC. This translates into CASRGQGAGEQYF. Together with reference TRBV5-6 and TRBJ2-7, the CDR3 gives the full variable domain: DAGVTQSPTHLIKTRGQQVTLRCSPKSGHDTVSWYQQALGQGPQFIFQYYEEEERQRGNFPDRFSGHQFPNYSSELNVNALLLGDSALYLCASRGQGAGEQYFGPGTRLTVT.

V and J are TRBV7-8 and TRBJ1-5; a weak D match, TRBD1 (6 bases). The V gene lost 1 base and the J gene lost 3 bases, with 13 bases spanning the gap. The CDR3 covers 16 residues. Germline V lookup: CDR1 SGHVS, CDR2 FQNEAQ. CDR3 amino acids: CASSLGATGPNQPQHF. CDR3 DNA: TGTGCCAGCAGCTTAGGTGCCACAGGGCCCAATCAGCCCCAGCATTTT.

The chain combines TRBV19 with TRBJ2-7; D remains unclear. Germline CDR1 and CDR2: LNHDA and SQIVND (reference sequence). V lost 7 bases and J lost 0, with 16 bases in between. The length of the CDR3 is 15 residues. The CDR3 reads CASTARWVGSYEQYF. CDR3 nucleotide sequence: TGTGCCAGTACCGCGAGATGGGTGGGCTCCTACGAGCAGTACTTC. Filled out from reference TRBV19 and TRBJ2-7, the complete variable domain reads DGGITQSPKYLFRKEGQNVTLSCEQNLNHDAMYWYRQDPGQGLRLIYYSQIVNDFQKGDIAEGYSVSREKKESFPLTVTSAQKNPTAFYLCASTARWVGSYEQYFGPGTRLTVT.

This rearrangement joins TRBV6-6 to TRBJ2-7; D might be TRBD2 (7 bases). The V end was cut by 2 bases, the J end by 4 bases, with 15 bases between. The CDR3 covers 15 residues. Per germline, CDR1 MNHNY and CDR2 SVGAGI (reference sequence). In nucleotides, the CDR3 is TGTGCCAGCAGTTACGCGGGGGACACCACTTACGAGCAGTACTTC. As protein: CASSYAGDTTYEQYF.

V gene TRBV6-5 combines with J gene TRBJ1-2; D is unclear. The CDR3 spans 13 residues. Germline V gene data show CDR1 as MNHEY and CDR2 as SVGAGI. V was shortened by 2 bases and J by 5 bases, with 9 bases between the two germline ends. The CDR3 protein is CASSYPGSYGYTF. The CDR3 DNA reads as TGTGCCAGCAGTTACCCGGGATCTTATGGCTACACCTTC.

This chain uses TRBV25-1 with TRBJ2-7; weak D call: TRBD1 (5 bases). Germline-derived CDR1 and CDR2 are MGHDK and SYGVNS. V lost 4 bases to trimming and J lost 3 bases, with 7 bases between them. The length of the CDR3 is 12 residues. CDR3 loop: CASSAGNYEQYF. For the CDR3, the DNA is TGTGCCAGCAGTGCAGGGAACTACGAGCAGTACTTC.